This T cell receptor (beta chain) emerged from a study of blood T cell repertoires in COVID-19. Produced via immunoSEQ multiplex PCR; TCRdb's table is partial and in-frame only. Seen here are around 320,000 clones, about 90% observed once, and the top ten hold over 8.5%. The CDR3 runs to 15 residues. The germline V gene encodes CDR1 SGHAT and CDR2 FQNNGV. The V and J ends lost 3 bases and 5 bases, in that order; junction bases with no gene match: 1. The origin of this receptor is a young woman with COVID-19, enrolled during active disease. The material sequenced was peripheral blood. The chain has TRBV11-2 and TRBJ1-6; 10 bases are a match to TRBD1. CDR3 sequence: CASSFGTGDNSPLHF. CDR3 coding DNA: TGTGCCAGCAGCTTCGGGACAGGGGATAATTCACCCCTCCACTTT.